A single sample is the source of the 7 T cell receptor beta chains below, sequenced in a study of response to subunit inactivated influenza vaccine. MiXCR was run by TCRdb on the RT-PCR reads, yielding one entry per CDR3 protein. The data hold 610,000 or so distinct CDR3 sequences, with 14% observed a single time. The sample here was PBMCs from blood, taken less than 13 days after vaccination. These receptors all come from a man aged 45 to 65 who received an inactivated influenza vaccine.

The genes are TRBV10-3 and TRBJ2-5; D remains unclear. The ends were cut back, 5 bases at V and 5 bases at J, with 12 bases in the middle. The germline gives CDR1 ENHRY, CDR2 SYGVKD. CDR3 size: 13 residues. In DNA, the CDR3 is TGTGCCATCAGTTCCTCAGTGGGGGAGACCCAGTACTTC. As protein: CAISSSVGETQYF.

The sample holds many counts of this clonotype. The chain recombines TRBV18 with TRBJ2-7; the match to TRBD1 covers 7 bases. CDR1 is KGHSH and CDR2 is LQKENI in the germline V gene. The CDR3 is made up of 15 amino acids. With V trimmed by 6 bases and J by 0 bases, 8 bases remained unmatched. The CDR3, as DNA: TGTGCCAGCTCGCGAGGGACAGCCGACTCCTACGAGCAGTACTTC. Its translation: CASSRGTADSYEQYF.

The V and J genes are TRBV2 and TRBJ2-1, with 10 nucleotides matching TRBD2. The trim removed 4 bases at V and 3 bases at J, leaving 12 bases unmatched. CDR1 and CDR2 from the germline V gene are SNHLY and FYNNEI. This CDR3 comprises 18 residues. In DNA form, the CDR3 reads TGTGCCAGCAGTGGTCCCCTAGCGGGGGCCCCTAACTACAATGAGCAGTTCTTC. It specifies CASSGPLAGAPNYNEQFF.

CDR3 DNA sequence: TGTGCCAGCAGTTACGAGTGGGGGGGCGAGCAGTACTTC. Amino acid sequence: CASSYEWGGEQYF. The chain has TRBV6-5 and TRBJ2-7, with 7 bases matching TRBD2. The CDR3 extends over 13 amino acids. Germline V CDR1 and CDR2: MNHEY, SVGAGI. Trimming took 2 bases from V and 6 from J; bases not matched to a gene: 4.

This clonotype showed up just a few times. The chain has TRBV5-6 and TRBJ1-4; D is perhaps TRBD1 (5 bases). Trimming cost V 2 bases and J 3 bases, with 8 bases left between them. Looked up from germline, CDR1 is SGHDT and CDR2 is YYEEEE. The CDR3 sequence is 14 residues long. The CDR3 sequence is CASSFGTSNEKLFF. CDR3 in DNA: TGTGCCAGCAGCTTTGGGACGTCTAATGAAAAACTGTTTTTT.

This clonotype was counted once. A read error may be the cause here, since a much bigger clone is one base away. DNA for the CDR3: TGTGCCAGCAGCTGGAGACAGGGCAACTATGGCTACACCTTC. Translation gives CASSWRQGNYGYTF. The J gene is TRBJ1-2, the V gene TRBV7-9; 7 bases are shared with TRBD1. Germline CDR1 and CDR2: SEHNR and FQNEAQ (reference sequence). The V and J ends lost 4 bases and 2 bases, in that order; junction bases with no gene match: 4. The CDR3 has 14 amino acids.

The CDR3 DNA sequence: TGTGCCAGCAGTTTAGAACCCCTCGGGGGGACCGAGCAGTACTTC. Protein: CASSLEPLGGTEQYF. This chain uses TRBV28 with TRBJ2-7, with 7 positions matching TRBD2. J gave up 6 bases and V 2 bases, and 10 bases lay outside the gene matches. The germline V gene has CDR1 MDHEN and CDR2 SYDVKM. This CDR3 has 15 amino acids.